This entry concerns a single TCR beta chain. TCRdb independently ran MiXCR on the PCR reads; one entry per CDR3 protein. The table lists 600,000 to 650,000 distinct CDR3 sequences, around 20% of them singletons, with 0.85% in the top ten. Germline V gene data show CDR1 as LGHDT and CDR2 as YNNKEL (reference sequence). This CDR3 comprises 16 residues. Trimming stripped 2 bases from V and 2 bases from J, with 16 bases between. The data stem from a study of molecular identifiers for immune sequencing clone quantification. The sorting of naive CD8 T cells used the CD8+CD4-CCR7+CD45RA+ phenotype. The sequence was obtained from a human donor in good health. Some libraries in this study had Jurkat cell RNA spiked in. Sequenced sample: naive CD8+ T cells from blood, with Jurkat cell RNA spiked in. Regarding subset: FACS-sorted CD8+CD4-CCR7+CD45RA+ naive T cells. The chain couples TRBV3-1 to TRBJ2-7, with D tentatively TRBD1 (6 bases). The CDR3 region is CASSQRDTDRAYEQYF. CDR3 DNA: TGTGCCAGCAGCCAACGGGACACCGATAGAGCCTACGAGCAGTACTTC.